These T cell receptor beta chains were read from a single sample in a study of cytomegalovirus exposure and HLA in healthy donors. TCRdb's copy holds only in-frame clones and misses some; the assay was immunoSEQ multiplex PCR. The data show 90,000 to 130,000 clones, about four fifths seen once. The source material was PBMCs. These receptors originate from a young man in good health and CMV-seropositive. CDR3s include the opening cysteine and the closing phenylalanine or tryptophan. Each record gives: V gene, J gene, clone size, CDR3 length, D gene, CDR3 protein, CDR3 DNA. A D gene is named only where the DNA matches it firmly. For some rows the clone size is stated as once, few or many, or as a class when expanded; others skip it.

>TRBV4-3|TRBJ1-5|-|15|TRBD1
CASSQGTGVNQPQHF
TGCGCCAGCAGCCAAGGGACAGGGGTCAATCAGCCCCAGCATTTT
>TRBV28|TRBJ2-4|-|17|TRBD1
CASSALGTDHAKNIQYF
TGTGCCAGCAGTGCCCTCGGGACAGATCACGCCAAAAACATTCAGTACTTC
>TRBV4-3|TRBJ1-1|few|17|TRBD1
CASSHRDRGLLDTEAFF
TGCGCCAGCAGCCATCGGGACAGGGGTTTATTGGACACTGAAGCTTTCTTT
>TRBV5-1|TRBJ1-1|-|15|-
CASSLVGGRNTEAFF
TGCGCCAGCAGCTTGGTGGGGGGGCGGAACACTGAAGCTTTCTTT
>TRBV11-2|TRBJ2-7|-|17|-
CASSLEGWAGGSYEQYF
TGTGCCAGCAGCTTAGAGGGGTGGGCAGGCGGGTCCTACGAGCAGTACTTC
>TRBV29-1|TRBJ2-3|-|12|-
CSVEEPRDTQYF
TGCAGCGTTGAAGAGCCGCGGGATACGCAGTATTTT
>TRBV6-6|TRBJ1-5|few|13|-
CASSYAGDQPQHF
TGTGCCAGCAGTTACGCAGGGGATCAGCCCCAGCATTTT
>TRBV2|TRBJ2-1|-|18|TRBD2
CASSETLAGARKGREQFF
TGTGCCAGCAGTGAAACCCTAGCGGGGGCCCGCAAGGGGAGAGAGCAGTTCTTC
>TRBV13|TRBJ1-5|-|14|-
CASSSRQLNQPQHF
TGTGCCAGCAGCTCGAGACAGTTGAATCAGCCCCAGCATTTT
>TRBV19|TRBJ2-6|-|14|-
CASSSRVGANVLTF
TGTGCCAGTAGTAGTCGGGTCGGGGCCAACGTCCTGACTTTC
>TRBV20-1|TRBJ2-5|-|9|-
CSARETQYF
TGCAGTGCCAGGGAGACCCAGTACTTC
>TRBV27|TRBJ2-6|-|15|-
CASSFRVSGANVLTF
TGTGCCAGCAGTTTCCGGGTATCTGGGGCCAACGTCCTGACTTTC
>TRBV5-1|TRBJ2-3|-|15|TRBD2
CASSLTSGGTDTQYF
TGCGCCAGCAGCTTGACTAGCGGGGGCACAGATACGCAGTATTTT
>TRBV6-6|TRBJ2-4|-|14|-
CASRSEVAKNIQYF
TGTGCCAGCAGGTCAGAGGTAGCCAAAAACATTCAGTACTTC
>TRBV2|TRBJ2-5|-|13|-
CASSETGSETQYF
TGTGCCAGCAGTGAAACAGGTTCAGAGACCCAGTACTTC
>TRBV5-4|TRBJ1-5|-|15|-
CASSFGGDSNQPQHF
TGTGCCAGCAGCTTCGGAGGGGATAGCAATCAGCCCCAGCATTTT
>TRBV4-2|TRBJ2-3|once|16|TRBD2
CASSQDRDYYTDTQYF
TGTGCCAGCAGCCAAGACCGGGACTATTACACAGATACGCAGTATTTT
>TRBV6-5|TRBJ1-2|-|13|-
CASSPSGAGGYTF
TGTGCCAGCAGTCCTTCGGGCGCGGGGGGCTACACCTTC
>TRBV9|TRBJ1-6|-|14|TRBD1
CASSSGTANSPLHF
TGTGCCAGCAGTTCCGGGACAGCCAATTCACCCCTCCACTTT
>TRBV18|TRBJ2-7|-|13|TRBD1
CASSPPSGGEQYF
TGTGCCAGCTCACCACCCTCAGGGGGCGAGCAGTACTTC
>TRBV7-2|TRBJ2-7|-|14|TRBD1
CASSLDAGGYEQYF
TGTGCCAGCAGCTTAGATGCAGGGGGCTACGAGCAGTACTTC
>TRBV5-1|TRBJ2-2|-|16|-
CASSLTGLGDTGELFF
TGCGCCAGCAGCCTAACAGGGTTGGGGGACACCGGGGAGCTGTTTTTT
>TRBV2|TRBJ1-2|-|13|TRBD1
CASSEWDRGGYTF
TGTGCCAGCAGTGAGTGGGACAGGGGTGGCTACACCTTC
>TRBV4-3|TRBJ2-1|few|18|TRBD1
CASSHFLGTGGPWDEQFF
TGCGCCAGCAGCCATTTCCTCGGGACAGGGGGCCCATGGGATGAGCAGTTCTTC
>TRBV7-3|TRBJ1-1|-|13|-
CASSRSGGTEAFF
TGTGCCAGCAGCCGATCAGGAGGGACTGAAGCTTTCTTT
>TRBV2|TRBJ2-5|-|15|TRBD2
CASSERSGGAETQYF
TGTGCCAGCAGTGAGCGAAGCGGGGGGGCCGAGACCCAGTACTTC
>TRBV6-5|TRBJ1-4|-|15|TRBD1
CASSYKGQGSEKLFF
TGTGCCAGCAGTTACAAGGGACAGGGTAGTGAAAAACTGTTTTTT
>TRBV28|TRBJ1-5|-|17|TRBD1
CASSSLRDRHSNQPQHF
TGTGCCAGCAGTTCCCTAAGGGACAGGCATAGCAATCAGCCCCAGCATTTT
>TRBV15|TRBJ2-5|-|17|TRBD2
CATSRDIGRGGQETQYF
TGTGCCACCAGCAGAGATATTGGGCGGGGGGGCCAAGAGACCCAGTACTTC
>TRBV5-6|TRBJ2-3|-|15|TRBD2
CASSLLAGLTDTQYF
TGTGCCAGCAGCTTACTAGCGGGCCTCACAGATACGCAGTATTTT
>TRBV10-3|TRBJ2-1|once|15|TRBD1
CAISIDRATNNEQFF
TGTGCCATCAGCATAGACAGGGCGACCAACAATGAGCAGTTCTTC
>TRBV10-2|TRBJ2-7|-|14|TRBD2
CASSERTSGDEQYF
TGCGCCAGCAGTGAGAGGACTAGCGGGGACGAGCAGTACTTC
>TRBV28|TRBJ1-5|-|15|TRBD1
CASSLGTGPHQPQHF
TGTGCCAGCAGTTTAGGGACAGGTCCCCATCAGCCCCAGCATTTT
>TRBV10-3|TRBJ2-7|-|14|-
CAISESADNSEQYF
TGTGCCATCAGTGAGTCAGCTGACAATAGTGAGCAGTACTTC
>TRBV19|TRBJ1-5|-|14|-
CASSMDSGVQPQHF
TGTGCCAGTAGTATGGACTCAGGGGTTCAGCCCCAGCATTTT
>TRBV14|TRBJ2-7|-|14|TRBD2
CASSRSGGGYEQYF
TGTGCCAGCAGCCGTAGCGGGGGTGGTTACGAGCAGTACTTC
>TRBV5-1|TRBJ2-7|-|18|TRBD2
CASSYPGTSGGAGNEQYF
TGCGCCAGCAGCTACCCAGGGACTAGCGGGGGGGCCGGGAACGAGCAGTACTTC
>TRBV5-1|TRBJ2-7|-|16|-
CASSLGEVHGGYEQYF
TGCGCCAGCAGCTTGGGGGAGGTCCATGGGGGCTACGAGCAGTACTTC
>TRBV28|TRBJ2-5|-|15|TRBD2
CASSHGGAGRETQYF
TGTGCCAGCAGTCACGGGGGGGCCGGGCGTGAGACCCAGTACTTC
>TRBV10-3|TRBJ2-7|-|17|-
CAVRPGLPNKGSYEQYF
TGTGCCGTACGTCCGGGACTCCCAAATAAGGGCTCCTACGAGCAGTACTTC
>TRBV14|TRBJ1-5|-|13|TRBD1
CASSPQGLQPQHF
TGTGCCAGCAGCCCACAGGGGCTTCAGCCCCAGCATTTT
>TRBV29-1|TRBJ1-1|-|12|TRBD1
CSVISGGAEAFF
TGCAGCGTTATCTCAGGGGGAGCTGAAGCTTTCTTT
>TRBV6-1|TRBJ2-3|-|14|TRBD1
CASSEGGGADTQYF
TGTGCCAGCAGTGAAGGAGGGGGCGCAGATACGCAGTATTTT
>TRBV5-1|TRBJ1-1|-|14|-
CASKLDGVNTEAFF
TGCGCCAGCAAGCTGGACGGGGTGAACACTGAAGCTTTCTTT
>TRBV4-1|TRBJ2-1|-|13|-
CASSQGGHNERFF
TGCGCCAGCAGCCAAGGAGGGCACAATGAGCGGTTCTTC
>TRBV2|TRBJ2-7|-|15|TRBD1
CASRWTGRESYEQYF
TGTGCCAGCAGATGGACAGGGAGAGAGTCCTACGAGCAGTACTTC
>TRBV18|TRBJ1-4|-|14|-
CASSPPGGNEKLFF
TGTGCCAGCTCACCGCCAGGCGGGAATGAAAAACTGTTTTTT